The sequence of this TCR beta chain was determined in a study of radiotherapy plus CTLA-4 blockade in lung cancer. About the study: Objective responses were recorded in roughly 20% of patients, with disease control recorded in about 33%.

Assay: immunoSEQ multiplex PCR; the TCRdb copy retains only in-frame clones and omits some. This sample carries some 70,000 clones, roughly 85% of them seen once, and the ten largest clones take roughly 10%. Germline V gene sequence: CDR1 LNHDA, CDR2 SQIVND (reference sequence). V shed 1 base and J shed 4 bases, with 8 bases lying between them. The CDR3 loop spans 14 amino acids. The TCR sequence derives from a human donor with non-small cell lung cancer who had a complete response to radiotherapy plus ipilimumab. The V call is TRBV19, the J call TRBJ1-5; no reliable D call. Sequencing used peripheral blood, obtained from a patient treated with radiotherapy plus ipilimumab. DNA for the CDR3: TGTGCCAGTAGTATAGCGACGGCTAATCAGCCCCAGCATTTT. Amino acids: CASSIATANQPQHF.